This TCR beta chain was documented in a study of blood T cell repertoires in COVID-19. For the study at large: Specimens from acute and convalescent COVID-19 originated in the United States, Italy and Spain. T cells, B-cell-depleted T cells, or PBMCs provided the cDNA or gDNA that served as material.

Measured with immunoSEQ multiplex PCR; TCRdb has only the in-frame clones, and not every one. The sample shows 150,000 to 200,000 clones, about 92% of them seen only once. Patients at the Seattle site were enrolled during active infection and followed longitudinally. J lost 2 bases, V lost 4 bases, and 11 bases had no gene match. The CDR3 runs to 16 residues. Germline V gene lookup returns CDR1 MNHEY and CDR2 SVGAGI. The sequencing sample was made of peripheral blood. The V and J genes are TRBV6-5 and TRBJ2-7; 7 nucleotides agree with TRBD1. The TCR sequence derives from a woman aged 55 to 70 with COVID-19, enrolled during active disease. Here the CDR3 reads CASSSSAGQDPYEQYF. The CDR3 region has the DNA TGTGCCAGCAGTTCTTCAGCCGGACAGGACCCCTACGAGCAGTACTTC.